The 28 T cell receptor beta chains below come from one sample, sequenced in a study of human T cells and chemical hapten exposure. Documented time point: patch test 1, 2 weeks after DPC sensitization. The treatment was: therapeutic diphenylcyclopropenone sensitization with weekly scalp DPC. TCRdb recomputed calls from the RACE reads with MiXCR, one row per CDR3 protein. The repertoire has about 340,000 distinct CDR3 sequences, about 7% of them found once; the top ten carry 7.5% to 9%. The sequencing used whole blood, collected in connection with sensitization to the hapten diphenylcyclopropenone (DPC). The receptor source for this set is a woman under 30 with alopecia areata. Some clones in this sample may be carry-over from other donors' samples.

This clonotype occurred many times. The CDR3 sequence is CASGSPREDLNTEAFF. The CDR3 bases are TGTGCCAGCGGATCCCCTCGCGAGGACCTGAACACTGAAGCTTTCTTT. The chain combines TRBV11-2 with TRBJ1-1; D call uncertain. Germline assignment: CDR1 SGHAT and CDR2 FQNNGV. The CDR3 spans 16 residues. The V end was cut by 8 bases, the J end by 0 bases, with 19 bases between.

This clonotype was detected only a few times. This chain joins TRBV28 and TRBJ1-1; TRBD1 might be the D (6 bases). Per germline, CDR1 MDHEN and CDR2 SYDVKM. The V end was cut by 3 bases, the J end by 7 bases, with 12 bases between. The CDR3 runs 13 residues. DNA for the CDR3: TGTGCCAGCAGTTTTAACAGGGCCATTGAAGCTTTCTTT. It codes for CASSFNRAIEAFF.

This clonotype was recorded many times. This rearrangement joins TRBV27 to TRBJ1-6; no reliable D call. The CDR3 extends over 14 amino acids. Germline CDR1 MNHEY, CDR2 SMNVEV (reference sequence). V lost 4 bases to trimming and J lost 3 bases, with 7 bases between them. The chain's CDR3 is CASSYQNYNSPLHF. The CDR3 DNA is TGTGCCAGCAGTTATCAGAACTATAATTCACCCCTCCACTTT.

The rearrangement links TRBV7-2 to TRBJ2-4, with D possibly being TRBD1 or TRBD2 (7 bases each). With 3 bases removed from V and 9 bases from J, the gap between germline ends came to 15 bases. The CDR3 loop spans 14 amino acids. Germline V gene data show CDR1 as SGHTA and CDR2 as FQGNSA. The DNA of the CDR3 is TGTGCCAGCAGCTTTACAGGGGAGGGAGGCATTCAGTACTTC. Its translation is CASSFTGEGGIQYF.

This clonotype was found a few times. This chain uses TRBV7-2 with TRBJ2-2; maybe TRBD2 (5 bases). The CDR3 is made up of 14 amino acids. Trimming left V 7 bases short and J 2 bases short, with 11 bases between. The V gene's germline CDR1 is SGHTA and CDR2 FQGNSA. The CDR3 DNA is TGTGCCAGCATGGCGGGCCTCAACACCGGGGAGCTGTTTTTT. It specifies CASMAGLNTGELFF.

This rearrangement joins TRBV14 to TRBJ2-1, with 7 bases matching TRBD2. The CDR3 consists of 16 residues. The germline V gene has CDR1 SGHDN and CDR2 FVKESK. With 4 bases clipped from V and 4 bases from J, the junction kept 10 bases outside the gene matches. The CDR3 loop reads CASSPFSGGWYNEQFF. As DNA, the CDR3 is TGTGCCAGCAGCCCGTTCTCGGGGGGATGGTACAATGAGCAGTTCTTC. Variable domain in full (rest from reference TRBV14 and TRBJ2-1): EAGVTQFPSHSVIEKGQTVTLRCDPISGHDNLYWYRRVMGKEIKFLLHFVKESKQDESGMPNNRFLAERTGGTYSTLKVQPAELEDSGVYFCASSPFSGGWYNEQFFGPGTRLTVL.

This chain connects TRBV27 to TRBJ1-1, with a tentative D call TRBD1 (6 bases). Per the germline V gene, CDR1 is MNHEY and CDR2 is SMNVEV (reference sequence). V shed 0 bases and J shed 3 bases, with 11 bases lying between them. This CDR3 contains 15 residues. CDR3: CASSLSGGMDTEAFF. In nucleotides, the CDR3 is TGTGCCAGCAGTTTATCAGGGGGGATGGACACTGAAGCTTTCTTT.

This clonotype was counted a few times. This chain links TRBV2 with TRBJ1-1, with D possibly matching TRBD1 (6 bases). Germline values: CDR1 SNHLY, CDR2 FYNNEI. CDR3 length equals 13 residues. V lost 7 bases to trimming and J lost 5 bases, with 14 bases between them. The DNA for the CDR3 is TGTGCCAGCACCCCTCAGAGGGGGACTGAAGCTTTCTTT. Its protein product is CASTPQRGTEAFF.

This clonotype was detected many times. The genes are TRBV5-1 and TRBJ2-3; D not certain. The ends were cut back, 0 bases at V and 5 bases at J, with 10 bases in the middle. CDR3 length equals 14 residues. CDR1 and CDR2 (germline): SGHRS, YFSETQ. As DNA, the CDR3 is TGCGCCAGCAGCTTGGGTACCCCCGTAGATACGCAGTATTTT. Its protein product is CASSLGTPVDTQYF.

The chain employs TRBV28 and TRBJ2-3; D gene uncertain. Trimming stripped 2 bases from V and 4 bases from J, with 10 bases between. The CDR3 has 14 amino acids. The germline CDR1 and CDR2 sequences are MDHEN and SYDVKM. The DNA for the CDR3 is TGTGCCAGCAGTTTAGTTTCCCTAGCAGATACGCAGTATTTT. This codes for CASSLVSLADTQYF.

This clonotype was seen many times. The CDR3 coding sequence is TGCAGCGTTGCTACTGCTGAAGCTTTCTTT. Its translation is CSVATAEAFF. The chain carries TRBV29-1 and TRBJ1-1; D is unclear. CDR1 SQVTM and CDR2 ANQGSEA come from the germline V gene. V lost 4 bases, J lost 6 bases, and 6 bases lay in between. The CDR3 runs to 10 residues. The variable domain in full, completed from reference TRBV29-1 and TRBJ1-1, reads SAVISQKPSRDICQRGTSLTIQCQVDSQVTMMFWYRQQPGQSLTLIATANQGSEATYESGFVIDKFPISRPNLTFSTLTVSNMSPEDSSIYLCSVATAEAFFGQGTRLTVV.

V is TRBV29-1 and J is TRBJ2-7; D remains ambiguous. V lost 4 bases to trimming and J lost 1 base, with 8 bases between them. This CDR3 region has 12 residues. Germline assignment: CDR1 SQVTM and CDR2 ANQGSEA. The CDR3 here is CSVAAPSYEQYF. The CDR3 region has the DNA TGCAGCGTTGCAGCTCCGTCCTACGAGCAGTACTTC.

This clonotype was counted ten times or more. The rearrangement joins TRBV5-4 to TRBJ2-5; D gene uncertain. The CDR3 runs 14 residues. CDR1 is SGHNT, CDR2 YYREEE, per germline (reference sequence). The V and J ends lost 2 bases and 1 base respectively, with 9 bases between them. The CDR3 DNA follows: TGTGCCAGCAGCTTTGGTTCCAGCCAAGAGACCCAGTACTTC. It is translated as CASSFGSSQETQYF.

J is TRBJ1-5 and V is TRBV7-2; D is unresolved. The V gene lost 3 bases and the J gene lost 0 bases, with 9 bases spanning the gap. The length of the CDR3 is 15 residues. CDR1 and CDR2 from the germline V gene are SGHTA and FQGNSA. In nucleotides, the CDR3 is TGTGCCAGCAGCTTCGTCATGGATAGCAATCAGCCCCAGCATTTT. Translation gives CASSFVMDSNQPQHF.

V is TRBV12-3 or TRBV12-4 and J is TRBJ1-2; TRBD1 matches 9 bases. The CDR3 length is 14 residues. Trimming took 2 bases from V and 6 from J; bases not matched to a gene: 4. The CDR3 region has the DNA TGTGCCAGCAGTTTAACAGGGGGCAAACATGGCTACACCTTC. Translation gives CASSLTGGKHGYTF.

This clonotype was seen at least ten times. The CDR3 nucleotides read TGTGCCAGCAGCTTCAGGACGAACTCCTACGAGCAGTACTTC. This gives the protein CASSFRTNSYEQYF. The rearrangement links TRBV7-2 to TRBJ2-7; D is unclear. The germline V and J ends were trimmed by 3 bases and 0 bases, with 9 bases remaining between them. Germline loops: CDR1 SGHTA, CDR2 FQGNSA. CDR3 length: 14 amino acids.

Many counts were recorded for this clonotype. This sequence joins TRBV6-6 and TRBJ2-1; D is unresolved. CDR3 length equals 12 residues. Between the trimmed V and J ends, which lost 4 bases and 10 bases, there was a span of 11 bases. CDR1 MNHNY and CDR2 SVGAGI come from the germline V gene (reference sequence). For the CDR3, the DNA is TGTGCCAGCAGTTTGGGAAACCAAGAGCAGTTCTTC. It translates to CASSLGNQEQFF.

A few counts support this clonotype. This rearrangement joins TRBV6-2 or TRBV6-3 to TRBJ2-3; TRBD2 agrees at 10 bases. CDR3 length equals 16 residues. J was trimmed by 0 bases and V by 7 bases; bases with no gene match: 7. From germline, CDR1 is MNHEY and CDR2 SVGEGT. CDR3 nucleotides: TGTGCCAGCAATTTTGGACTAGCGGTTAGCACAGATACGCAGTATTTT. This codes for CASNFGLAVSTDTQYF.

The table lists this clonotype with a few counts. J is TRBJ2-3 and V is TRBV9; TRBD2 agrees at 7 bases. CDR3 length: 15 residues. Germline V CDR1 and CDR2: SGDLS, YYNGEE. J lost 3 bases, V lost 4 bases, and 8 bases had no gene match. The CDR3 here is CASSSSPGGTDTQYF. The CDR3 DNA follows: TGTGCCAGCAGCTCCTCACCCGGGGGGACAGATACGCAGTATTTT.

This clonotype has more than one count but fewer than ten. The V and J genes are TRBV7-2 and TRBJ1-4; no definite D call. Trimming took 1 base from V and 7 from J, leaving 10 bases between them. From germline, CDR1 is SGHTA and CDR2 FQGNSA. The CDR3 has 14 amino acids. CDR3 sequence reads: CASSLVYLSEKLFF. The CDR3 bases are TGTGCCAGCAGCTTAGTATATTTGAGTGAAAAACTGTTTTTT.

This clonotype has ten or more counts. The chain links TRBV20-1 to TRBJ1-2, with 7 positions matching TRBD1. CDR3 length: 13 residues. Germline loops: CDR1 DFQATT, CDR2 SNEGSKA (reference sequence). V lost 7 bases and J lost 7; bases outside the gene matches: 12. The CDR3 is CSGTLEGGFGYTF. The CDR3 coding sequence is TGCAGTGGCACACTAGAAGGGGGCTTTGGCTACACCTTC.

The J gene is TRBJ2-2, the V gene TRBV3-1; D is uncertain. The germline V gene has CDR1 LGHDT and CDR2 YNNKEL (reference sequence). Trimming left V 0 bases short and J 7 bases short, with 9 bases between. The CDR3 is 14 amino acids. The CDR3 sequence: CASSQDGAFGELFF. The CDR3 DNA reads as TGTGCCAGCAGCCAAGATGGAGCGTTCGGGGAGCTGTTTTTT. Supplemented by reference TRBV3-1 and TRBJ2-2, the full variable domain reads DTAVSQTPKYLVTQMGNDKSIKCEQNLGHDTMYWYKQDSKKFLKIMFSYNNKELIINETVPNRFSPKSPDKAHLNLHINSLELGDSAVYFCASSQDGAFGELFFGEGSRLTVL.

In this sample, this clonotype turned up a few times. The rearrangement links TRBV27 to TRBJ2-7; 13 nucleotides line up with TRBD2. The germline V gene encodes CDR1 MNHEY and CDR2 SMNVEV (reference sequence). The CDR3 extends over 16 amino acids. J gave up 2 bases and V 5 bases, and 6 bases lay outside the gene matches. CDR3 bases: TGTGCCAGCAGTGGACTAGCGGGGGCTGGCCCCTACGAGCAGTACTTC. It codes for CASSGLAGAGPYEQYF.

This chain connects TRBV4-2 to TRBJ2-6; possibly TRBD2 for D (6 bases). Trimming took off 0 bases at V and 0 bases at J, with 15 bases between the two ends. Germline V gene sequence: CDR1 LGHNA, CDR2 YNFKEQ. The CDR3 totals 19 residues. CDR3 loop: CASSQEALAFSSGANVLTF. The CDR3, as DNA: TGTGCCAGCAGCCAAGAAGCGCTAGCGTTTAGCTCTGGGGCCAACGTCCTGACTTTC.

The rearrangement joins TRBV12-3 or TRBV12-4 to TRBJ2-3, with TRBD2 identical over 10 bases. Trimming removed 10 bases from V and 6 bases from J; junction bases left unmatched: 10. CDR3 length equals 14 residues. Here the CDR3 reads CATGSGGAKDTQYF. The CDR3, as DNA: TGTGCCACCGGAAGCGGGGGGGCCAAGGATACGCAGTATTTT.

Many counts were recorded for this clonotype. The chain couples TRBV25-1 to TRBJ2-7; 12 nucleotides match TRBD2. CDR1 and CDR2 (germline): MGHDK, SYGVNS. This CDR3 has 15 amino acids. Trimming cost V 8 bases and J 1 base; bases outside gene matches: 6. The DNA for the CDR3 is TGTGCCAGCGTAGGACTAGCGGGGTCTTCCTACGAGCAGTACTTC. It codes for CASVGLAGSSYEQYF.

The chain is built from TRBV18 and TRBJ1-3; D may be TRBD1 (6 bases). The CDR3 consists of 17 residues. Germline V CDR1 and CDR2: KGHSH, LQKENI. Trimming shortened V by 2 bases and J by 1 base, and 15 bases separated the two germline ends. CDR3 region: CASSPTGTGTSGNTIYF. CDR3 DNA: TGTGCCAGCTCACCAACCGGTACAGGGACATCTGGAAACACCATATATTTT.

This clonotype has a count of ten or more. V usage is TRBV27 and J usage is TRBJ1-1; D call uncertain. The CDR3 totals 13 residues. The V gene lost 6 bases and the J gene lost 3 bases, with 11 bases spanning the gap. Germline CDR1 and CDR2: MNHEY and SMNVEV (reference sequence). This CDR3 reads CASRIDEYTEAFF. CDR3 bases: TGTGCCAGCAGAATAGACGAGTACACTGAAGCTTTCTTT.